One TCR beta chain is described in this entry. Its antigen remains unidentified. Profiled with immunoSEQ multiplex PCR; TCRdb holds only in-frame clones, not every one. The data contain several thousand clones, 60% to 75% of them singletons. This sample stems from a study of chemoradiotherapy in HPV16-positive cancers. About the study: Candidate HPV-specific clones and shared TCR motifs came from two HPV16-positive patients. General study findings and limits: The functional HPV-specific definition rests on just a couple of HPV16-positive patients.

Repertoires were sampled repeatedly during chemoradiotherapy. Trimming shortened V by 0 bases and J by 2 bases, and 16 bases separated the two germline ends. Germline CDR1 is SGHRS and CDR2 is YFSETQ. The CDR3 runs to 17 residues. The chain combines TRBV5-1 with TRBJ2-3; tentative D call: TRBD1 (6 bases). Sequences were derived from tumor tissue, sampled from a patient who underwent chemoradiotherapy. This receptor was identified in a human donor with HPV-associated anogenital cancer. CDR3 sequence: CASSLAPSPGDTDTQYF. In DNA, the CDR3 is TGCGCCAGCAGCTTGGCGCCTAGCCCAGGGGACACAGATACGCAGTATTTT.